The clone carrying this T cell receptor (beta chain) was seen a handful of times. Its antigen is as yet unknown. Germline lookup yields CDR1 SNHLY and CDR2 FYNNEI. V was shortened by 5 bases and J by 8 bases, with 18 bases between the two germline ends. The CDR3 contains 15 residues. TCRdb processed the reads anew with MiXCR; each CDR3 protein has one entry. The sample has around 120,000 distinct CDR3 sequences, roughly 9% seen once. The data stem from a study of T cell repertoires in cytomegalovirus infection. For the study at large: Both a matching HLA type and CMV infection were indicated by public TCR beta signatures. Regarding the study as a whole: What dominated the ex vivo response were HLA-C-restricted CMV-specific TCR beta clonotypes. People with CMV and the relevant HLA were identified by cumulative public TCR beta family frequency.

Material for sequencing was PBMCs. This clonotype was obtained from a human donor in good health (CMV status not recorded). Some clones in this sample may be carry-over from other donors' samples. The rearrangement links TRBV2 to TRBJ1-4, with unresolved D. CDR3 bases: TGTGCCAGCAGTTATAATGACCAACCTGGGGAAAAACTGTTTTTT. This encodes CASSYNDQPGEKLFF.